These T cell receptor beta chains were read from a single sample in a study of OX40 agonist ivuxolimab in advanced cancers. Repertoires were generated with immunoSEQ multiplex PCR, while TCRdb's copy carries only in-frame clones and drops some. The data contain tens of thousands of clones, 80% to 90% of them seen just once; the ten biggest clones take up about 12%. Specimen: CD4+ or CD8+ T cells sorted from blood, collected in a trial of the OX40 agonist ivuxolimab. The receptors were gathered from an adult with an advanced solid tumor such as melanoma, head and neck, liver or kidney cancer. Each CDR3 is given with its conserved first and last residue. A D gene is named only where the DNA matches it firmly. A row's size may be missing; if present it is once, few, many or a size class.

once,TRBV7-3,TRBJ2-1,-,TGTGCCAGCAGCTCGGAGCGGGACAATGAGCAGTTCTTC,CASSSERDNEQFF
-,TRBV5-5,TRBJ1-4,TRBD1,TGTGCCAGCAGCTTCAGGACAGGGATTGAAAAACTGTTTTTT,CASSFRTGIEKLFF
-,TRBV23-1,TRBJ2-1,TRBD2,TGCGCCAGCAGTCATGACGGGGGGAGCTCCTACAATGAGCAGTTCTTC,CASSHDGGSSYNEQFF
-,TRBV5-1,TRBJ2-3,TRBD2,TGCGCCAGCAGCTTTCTACTAGCGGGAGAAACAGATACGCAGTATTTT,CASSFLLAGETDTQYF
-,TRBV18,TRBJ2-2,-,TGTGCCAGCTCACAGGGACCTCTGAGTAACACCGGGGAGCTGTTTTTT,CASSQGPLSNTGELFF
-,TRBV13,TRBJ2-1,TRBD1,TGTGCCAGCGCGACCGTGGGACAGGGTGGCAATGAGCAGTTCTTC,CASATVGQGGNEQFF
-,TRBV5-1,TRBJ2-3,-,TGCGCCAGCAGCTTGGGCCCCCGGGACAACACAGATACGCAGTATTTT,CASSLGPRDNTDTQYF
-,TRBV27,TRBJ2-1,TRBD2,TGTGCCAGCGTCTCGGGAGGACGAAATGAGCAGTTCTTC,CASVSGGRNEQFF
-,TRBV28,TRBJ2-7,-,TGTGCCAGCAGTCTATTGGACTACGAGCAGTACTTC,CASSLLDYEQYF
-,TRBV6-1,TRBJ1-1,-,TGTGCCAGCAAAAAACAGCAATTGAACACTGAAGCTTTCTTT,CASKKQQLNTEAFF
-,TRBV5-6,TRBJ2-6,-,TGTGCCAGCAGCTTGGGGTTCTCTGGGGCCAACGTCCTGACTTTC,CASSLGFSGANVLTF
-,TRBV7-9,TRBJ2-5,-,TGTGCCAGCAGCTCGCCCTTATTAGGGGAATCCCAAGAGACCCAGTACTTC,CASSSPLLGESQETQYF
-,TRBV27,TRBJ2-1,TRBD1,TGTGCCAGCAGCCCCAGGGGGCTAAGTGAGCAGTTCTTC,CASSPRGLSEQFF
-,TRBV13,TRBJ2-1,-,TGTGCCAGCAGCTTAGGAGAAGGGCAGTTCTTC,CASSLGEGQFF
-,TRBV7-3,TRBJ2-1,TRBD2,TGTGCCAGCAGCTCACGATCTAGCGGGAACTACAATGAGCAGTTCTTC,CASSSRSSGNYNEQFF
-,TRBV2,TRBJ1-4,-,TGTGCCAGCAGAGTCCTAAGGGGCGTAAGGGAACCGTCTAATGAAAAACTGTTTTTT,CASRVLRGVREPSNEKLFF
-,TRBV9,TRBJ2-1,-,TGTGCCAGCAGCGTAGTAGATTCCAATTACTACAATGAGCAGTTCTTC,CASSVVDSNYYNEQFF
-,TRBV7-3,TRBJ2-2,TRBD2,TGTGCCAGCAGCTTTGGGACTAGCGGCACCGGGGAGCTGTTTTTT,CASSFGTSGTGELFF
-,TRBV4-1,TRBJ2-7,-,TGCGCCAGCAGAGGGACCTCGGGGGAGCAGTACTTC,CASRGTSGEQYF
-,TRBV5-5,TRBJ1-3,TRBD1,TGTGCCAGCAGCACTGAGGGGGCGACTGGAAACACCATATATTTT,CASSTEGATGNTIYF
-,TRBV4-2,TRBJ2-1,TRBD2,TGTGCCAGCAGCCAAGAGTTAGAGGGACTAGTGGTGCATGAGCAGTTCTTC,CASSQELEGLVVHEQFF
few,TRBV9,TRBJ1-1,-,TGTGCCAGCAGCGTAGCTTGGGGGAACACTGAAGCTTTCTTT,CASSVAWGNTEAFF
-,TRBV7-7,TRBJ2-1,-,TGTGCTAGCAGCTTAGCCCCAGGAGCCTACAATGAGCAGTTCTTC,CASSLAPGAYNEQFF
-,TRBV10-3,TRBJ2-7,TRBD2,TGTGCCATCAGTGAGTCGATGGGTCTAGCGGGGGATCGGACCGAGCAGTACTTC,CAISESMGLAGDRTEQYF
-,TRBV7-8,TRBJ2-7,TRBD2,TGTGCCAGCAGCTCCGAGGGAGGGACGAAAAACGAGCAGTACTTC,CASSSEGGTKNEQYF
-,TRBV11-2,TRBJ2-3,TRBD2,TGTGCCAGCAGCCCCCCTCCTCCAGCGGGAGTACAGACAGATACGCAGTATTTT,CASSPPPPAGVQTDTQYF
once,TRBV9,TRBJ2-3,TRBD2,TGTGCCAGCAGCGTAACCGTACTAGCGGAGGATGTCACAGATACGCAGTATTTT,CASSVTVLAEDVTDTQYF
-,TRBV19,TRBJ1-1,TRBD1,TGTGCCAGTAGTGCCTATACTCAGGGGGAACGGACTGCTTTCTTT,CASSAYTQGERTAFF
-,TRBV28,TRBJ1-6,-,TGTGCCAGCAGTTTGTCCAGAGGGCTGCTAAATTCACCCCTCCACTTT,CASSLSRGLLNSPLHF
-,TRBV28,TRBJ1-5,-,TGTGCCAGCAGTTCCTTGGGTCGGGGCGACGATCAGCCCCAGCATTTT,CASSSLGRGDDQPQHF
-,TRBV4-1,TRBJ2-7,-,TGCGCCAGCAGCCTGACTGGGGGAGCCCCCTACGAGCAGTACTTC,CASSLTGGAPYEQYF
-,TRBV13,TRBJ1-1,-,TGTGCCAGCTCCCCTGGGGGTCGGACTGAGGCTTTCTTT,CASSPGGRTEAFF
-,TRBV6-5,TRBJ1-1,-,TGTGCCAGCAGCACATGGGGCCGAGGCACTGAAGCTTTCTTT,CASSTWGRGTEAFF
-,TRBV29-1,TRBJ2-7,-,TGCAGCGCCTGGGACCAAACCTACGAGCAGTACTTC,CSAWDQTYEQYF
-,TRBV28,TRBJ2-3,TRBD2,TGTGCCAGCAGCTCTCTAACTCTAGCGGGGCACACAGATACGCAGTATTTT,CASSSLTLAGHTDTQYF
-,TRBV19,TRBJ1-5,TRBD1,TGTGCCAGTAGTGTCGGGACAGGGGGCGGCAATCAGCCCCAGCATTTT,CASSVGTGGGNQPQHF